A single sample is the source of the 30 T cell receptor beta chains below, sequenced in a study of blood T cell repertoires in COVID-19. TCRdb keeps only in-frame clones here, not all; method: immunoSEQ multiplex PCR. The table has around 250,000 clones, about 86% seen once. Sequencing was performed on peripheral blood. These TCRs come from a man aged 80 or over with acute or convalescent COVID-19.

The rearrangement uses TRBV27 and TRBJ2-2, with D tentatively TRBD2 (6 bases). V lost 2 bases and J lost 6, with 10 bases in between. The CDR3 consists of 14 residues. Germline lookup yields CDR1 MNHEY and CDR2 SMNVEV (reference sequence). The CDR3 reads CASSLGWEAGELFF. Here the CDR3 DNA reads TGTGCCAGCAGTTTAGGGTGGGAGGCCGGGGAGCTGTTTTTT.

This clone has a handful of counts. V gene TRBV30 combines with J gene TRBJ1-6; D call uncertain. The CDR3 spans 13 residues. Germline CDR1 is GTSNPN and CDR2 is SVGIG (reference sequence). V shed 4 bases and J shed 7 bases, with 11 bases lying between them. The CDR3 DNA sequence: TGTGCCTGGAAATGGAGTGGGAATTCACCCCTCCACTTT. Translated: CAWKWSGNSPLHF. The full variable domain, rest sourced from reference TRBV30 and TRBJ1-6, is SQTIHQWPATLVQPVGSPLSLECTVEGTSNPNLYWYRQAAGRGLQLLFYSVGIGQISSEVPQNLSASRPQDRQFILSSKKLLLSDSGFYLCAWKWSGNSPLHFGNGTRLTVT.

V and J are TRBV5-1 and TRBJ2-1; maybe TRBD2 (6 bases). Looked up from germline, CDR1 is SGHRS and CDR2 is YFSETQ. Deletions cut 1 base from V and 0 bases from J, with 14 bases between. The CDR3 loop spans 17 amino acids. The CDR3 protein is CASSLRGLGSSYNEQFF. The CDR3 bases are TGCGCCAGCAGCTTGAGGGGACTGGGTAGCTCCTACAATGAGCAGTTCTTC.

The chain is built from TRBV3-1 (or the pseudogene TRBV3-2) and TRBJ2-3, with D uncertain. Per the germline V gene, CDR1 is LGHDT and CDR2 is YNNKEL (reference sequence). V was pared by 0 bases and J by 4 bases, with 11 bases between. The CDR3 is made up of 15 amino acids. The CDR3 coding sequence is TGTGCCAGCAGCCAAGATAAGGTGGCGGCAGATACGCAGTATTTT. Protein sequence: CASSQDKVAADTQYF.

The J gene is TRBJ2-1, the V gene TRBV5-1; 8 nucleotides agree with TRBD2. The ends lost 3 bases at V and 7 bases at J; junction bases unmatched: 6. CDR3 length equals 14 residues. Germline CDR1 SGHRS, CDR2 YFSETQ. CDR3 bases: TGCGCCAGCAGCTGGACGGGGGGGCAGAATGAGCAGTTCTTC. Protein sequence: CASSWTGGQNEQFF.

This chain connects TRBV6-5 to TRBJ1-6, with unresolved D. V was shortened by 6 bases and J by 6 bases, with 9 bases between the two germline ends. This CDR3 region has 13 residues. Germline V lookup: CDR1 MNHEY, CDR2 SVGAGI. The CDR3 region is CASRPTVNSPLHF. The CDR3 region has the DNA TGTGCCAGCAGACCGACTGTTAATTCACCCCTCCACTTT.

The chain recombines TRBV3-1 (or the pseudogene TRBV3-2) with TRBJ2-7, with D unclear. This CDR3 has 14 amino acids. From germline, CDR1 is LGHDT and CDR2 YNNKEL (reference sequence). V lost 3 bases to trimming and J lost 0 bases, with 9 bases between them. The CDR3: CASSQAWPSYEQYF. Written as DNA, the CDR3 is TGTGCCAGCAGCCAGGCTTGGCCCTCCTACGAGCAGTACTTC.

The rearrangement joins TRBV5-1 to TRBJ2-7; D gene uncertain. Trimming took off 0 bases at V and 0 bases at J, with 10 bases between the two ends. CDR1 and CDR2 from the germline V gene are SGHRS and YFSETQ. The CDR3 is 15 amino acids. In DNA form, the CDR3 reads TGCGCCAGCAGCTTGGTGGCCAGGAACTCCTACGAGCAGTACTTC. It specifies CASSLVARNSYEQYF.

As DNA, the CDR3 is TGTGCCAGCAGCACGGACAGGCCCGTCTCTGGGGCCAACGTCCTGACTTTC. Protein: CASSTDRPVSGANVLTF. The chain carries TRBV7-9 and TRBJ2-6; TRBD1 aligns across 7 bases. The germline V gene encodes CDR1 SEHNR and CDR2 FQNEAQ (reference sequence). The CDR3 has 17 amino acids. The V segment lost 5 bases and the J segment 0 bases; nucleotides outside the gene matches: 7.

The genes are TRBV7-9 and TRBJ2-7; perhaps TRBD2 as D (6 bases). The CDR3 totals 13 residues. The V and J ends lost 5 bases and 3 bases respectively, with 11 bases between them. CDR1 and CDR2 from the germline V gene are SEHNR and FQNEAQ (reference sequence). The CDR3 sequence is CASSHSGGYEQYF. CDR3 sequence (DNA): TGTGCCAGCAGCCACTCCGGGGGCTACGAGCAGTACTTC.

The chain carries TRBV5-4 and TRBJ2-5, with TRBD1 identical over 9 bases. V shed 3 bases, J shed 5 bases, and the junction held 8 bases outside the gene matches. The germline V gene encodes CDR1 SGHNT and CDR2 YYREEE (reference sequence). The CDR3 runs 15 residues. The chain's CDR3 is CASSSPGQGYETQYF. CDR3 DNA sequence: TGTGCCAGCAGCTCTCCGGGACAGGGTTACGAGACCCAGTACTTC.

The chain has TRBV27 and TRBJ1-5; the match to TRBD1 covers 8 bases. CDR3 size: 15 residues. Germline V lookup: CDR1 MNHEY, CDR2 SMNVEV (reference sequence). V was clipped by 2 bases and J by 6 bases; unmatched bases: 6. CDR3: CASSLGAGGIQPQHF. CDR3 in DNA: TGTGCCAGCAGTTTAGGGGCAGGGGGCATTCAGCCCCAGCATTTT.

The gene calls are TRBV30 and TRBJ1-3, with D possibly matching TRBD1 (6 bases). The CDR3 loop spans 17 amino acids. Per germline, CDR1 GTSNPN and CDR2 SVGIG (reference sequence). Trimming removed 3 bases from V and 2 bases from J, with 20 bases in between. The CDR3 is CAWSRGGASPAGNTIYF. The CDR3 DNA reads TGTGCCTGGAGCCGAGGGGGGGCCTCACCGGCTGGAAACACCATATATTTT.

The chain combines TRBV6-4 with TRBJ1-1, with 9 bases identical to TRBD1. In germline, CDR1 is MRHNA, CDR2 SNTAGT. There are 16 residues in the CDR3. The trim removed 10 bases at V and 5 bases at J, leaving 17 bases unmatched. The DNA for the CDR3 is TGTGCCACCCGACAGGGGGGAAGCCCGCGGGGGACTGAAGCTTTCTTT. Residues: CATRQGGSPRGTEAFF.

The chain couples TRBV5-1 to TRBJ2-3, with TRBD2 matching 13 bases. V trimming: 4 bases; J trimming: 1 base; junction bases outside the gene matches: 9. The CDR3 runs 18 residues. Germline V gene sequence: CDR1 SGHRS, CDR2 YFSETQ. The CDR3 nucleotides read TGCGCCAGCAGCCCCGGACTAGCGGGAGTAATTGGCACAGATACGCAGTATTTT. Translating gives CASSPGLAGVIGTDTQYF.

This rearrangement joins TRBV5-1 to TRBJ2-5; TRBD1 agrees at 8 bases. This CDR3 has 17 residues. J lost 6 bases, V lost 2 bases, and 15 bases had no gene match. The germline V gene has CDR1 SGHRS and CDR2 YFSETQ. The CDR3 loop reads CASSFLDYRGARKTQYF. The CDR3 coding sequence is TGCGCCAGCAGCTTTCTAGACTACAGGGGGGCAAGGAAGACCCAGTACTTC.

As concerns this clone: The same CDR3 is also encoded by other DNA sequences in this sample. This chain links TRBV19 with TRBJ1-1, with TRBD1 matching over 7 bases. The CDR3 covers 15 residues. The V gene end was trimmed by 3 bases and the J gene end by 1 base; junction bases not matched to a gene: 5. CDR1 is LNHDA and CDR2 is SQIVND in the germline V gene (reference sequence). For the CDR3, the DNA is TGTGCCAGTAGTATTGGCCGACAGGGGAACACTGAAGCTTTCTTT. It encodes CASSIGRQGNTEAFF.

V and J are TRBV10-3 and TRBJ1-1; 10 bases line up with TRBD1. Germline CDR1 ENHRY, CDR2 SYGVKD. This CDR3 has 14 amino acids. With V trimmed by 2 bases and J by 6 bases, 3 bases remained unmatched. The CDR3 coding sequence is TGTGCCATCAGTGAGGACAGGGGGCGCGCTGAAGCTTTCTTT. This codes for CAISEDRGRAEAFF.

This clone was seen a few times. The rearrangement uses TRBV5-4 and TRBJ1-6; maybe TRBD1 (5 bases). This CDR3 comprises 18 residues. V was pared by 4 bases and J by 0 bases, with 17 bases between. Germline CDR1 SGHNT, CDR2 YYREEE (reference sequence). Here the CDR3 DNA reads TGTGCCAGCAGCCAGACGGGAGGGACGAGCTCCTATAATTCACCCCTCCACTTT. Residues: CASSQTGGTSSYNSPLHF.

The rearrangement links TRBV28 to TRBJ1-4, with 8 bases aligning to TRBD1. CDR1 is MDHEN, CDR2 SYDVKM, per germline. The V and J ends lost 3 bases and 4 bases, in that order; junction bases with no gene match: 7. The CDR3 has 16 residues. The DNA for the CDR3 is TGTGCCAGCAGTTTCGGCAGGGGGCCCTTTAATGAAAAACTGTTTTTT. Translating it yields CASSFGRGPFNEKLFF.

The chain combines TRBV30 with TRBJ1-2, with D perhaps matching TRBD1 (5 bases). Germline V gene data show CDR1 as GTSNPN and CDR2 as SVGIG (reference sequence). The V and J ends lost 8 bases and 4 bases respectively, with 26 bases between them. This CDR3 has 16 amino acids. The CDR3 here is CAGGRPTGLITYGYTF. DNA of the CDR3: TGTGCCGGCGGGCGACCAACGGGACTCATCACCTATGGCTACACCTTC.

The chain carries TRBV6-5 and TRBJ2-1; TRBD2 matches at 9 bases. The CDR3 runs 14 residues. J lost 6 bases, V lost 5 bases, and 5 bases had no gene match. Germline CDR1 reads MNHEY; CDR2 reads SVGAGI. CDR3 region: CASSPLAGRNEQFF. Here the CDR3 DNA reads TGTGCCAGCAGTCCCCTAGCGGGGCGCAATGAGCAGTTCTTC.

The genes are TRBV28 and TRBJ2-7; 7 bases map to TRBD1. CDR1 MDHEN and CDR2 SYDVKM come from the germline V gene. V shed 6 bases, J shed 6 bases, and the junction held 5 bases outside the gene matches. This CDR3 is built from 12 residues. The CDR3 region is CASRKGGREQYF. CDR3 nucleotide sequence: TGTGCCAGCAGAAAAGGGGGCCGCGAGCAGTACTTC.

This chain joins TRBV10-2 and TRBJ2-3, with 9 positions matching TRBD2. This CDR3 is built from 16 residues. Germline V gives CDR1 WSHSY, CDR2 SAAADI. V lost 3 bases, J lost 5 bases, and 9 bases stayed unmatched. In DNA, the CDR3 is TGCGCCAGCAGTGACCCTCCGGGACTAGCATTAGATACGCAGTATTTT. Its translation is CASSDPPGLALDTQYF.

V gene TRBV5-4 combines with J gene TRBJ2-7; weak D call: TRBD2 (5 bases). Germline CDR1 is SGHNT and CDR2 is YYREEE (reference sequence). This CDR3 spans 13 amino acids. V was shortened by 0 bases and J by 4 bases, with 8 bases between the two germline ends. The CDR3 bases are TGTGCCAGCAGCTTGGACGGGAATTACGAGCAGTACTTC. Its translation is CASSLDGNYEQYF.

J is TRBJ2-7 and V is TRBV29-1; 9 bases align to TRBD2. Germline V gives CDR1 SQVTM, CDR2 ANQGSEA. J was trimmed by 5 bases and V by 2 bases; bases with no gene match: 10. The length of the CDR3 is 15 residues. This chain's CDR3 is CSVESGGGAYDEQYF. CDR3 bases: TGCAGCGTTGAAAGTGGCGGGGGGGCCTACGACGAGCAGTACTTC.

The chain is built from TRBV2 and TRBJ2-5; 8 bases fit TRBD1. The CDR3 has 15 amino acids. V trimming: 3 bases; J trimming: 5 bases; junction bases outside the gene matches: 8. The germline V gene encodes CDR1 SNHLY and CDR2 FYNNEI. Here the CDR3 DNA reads TGTGCCAGCAGTGACTACGGCAGGGGGCGTGAGACCCAGTACTTC. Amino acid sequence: CASSDYGRGRETQYF.

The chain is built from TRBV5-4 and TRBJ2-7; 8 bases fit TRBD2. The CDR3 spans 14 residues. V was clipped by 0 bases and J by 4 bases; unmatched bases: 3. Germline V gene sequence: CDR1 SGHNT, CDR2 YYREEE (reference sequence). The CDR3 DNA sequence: TGTGCCAGCAGCTTGGCCAGCGGGAGTTACGAGCAGTACTTC. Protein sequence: CASSLASGSYEQYF.

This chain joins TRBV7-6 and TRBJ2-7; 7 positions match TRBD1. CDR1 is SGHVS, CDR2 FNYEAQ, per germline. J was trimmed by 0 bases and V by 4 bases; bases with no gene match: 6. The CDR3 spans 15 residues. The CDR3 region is CASSSQTGPSYEQYF. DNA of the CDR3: TGTGCCAGCAGCTCTCAGACAGGGCCCTCCTACGAGCAGTACTTC.

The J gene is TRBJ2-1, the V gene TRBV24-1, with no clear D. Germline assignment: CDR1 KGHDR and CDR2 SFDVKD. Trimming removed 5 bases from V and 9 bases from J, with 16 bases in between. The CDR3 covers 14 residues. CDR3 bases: TGTGCCACCAGTGTGGCTTCGCCGATTGGTGAGCAGTTCTTC. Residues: CATSVASPIGEQFF.